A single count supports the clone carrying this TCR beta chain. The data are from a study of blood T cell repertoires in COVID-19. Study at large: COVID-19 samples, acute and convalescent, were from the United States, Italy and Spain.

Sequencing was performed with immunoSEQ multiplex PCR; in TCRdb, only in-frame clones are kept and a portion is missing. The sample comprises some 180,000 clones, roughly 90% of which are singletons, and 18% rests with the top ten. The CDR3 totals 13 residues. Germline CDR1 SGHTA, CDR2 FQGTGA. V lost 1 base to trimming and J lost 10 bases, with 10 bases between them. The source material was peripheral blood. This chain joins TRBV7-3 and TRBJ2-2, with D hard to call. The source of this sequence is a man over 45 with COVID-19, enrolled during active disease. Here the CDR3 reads CASSLRSSEELFF. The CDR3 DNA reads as TGTGCCAGCAGCTTAAGGTCAAGCGAGGAGCTGTTTTTT.